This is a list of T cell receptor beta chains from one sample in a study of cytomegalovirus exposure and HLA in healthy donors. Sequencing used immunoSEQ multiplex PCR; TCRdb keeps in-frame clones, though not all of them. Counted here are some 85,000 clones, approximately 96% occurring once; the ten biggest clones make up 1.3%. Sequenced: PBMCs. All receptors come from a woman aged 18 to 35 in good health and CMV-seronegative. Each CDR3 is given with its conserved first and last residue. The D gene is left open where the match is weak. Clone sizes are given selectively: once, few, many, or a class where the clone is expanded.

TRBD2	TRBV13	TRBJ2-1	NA	CASSSGQGVLGAGGLEQFF	TGTGCCAGCAGCTCCGGACAGGGCGTCCTGGGAGCGGGAGGGCTCGAGCAGTTCTTC
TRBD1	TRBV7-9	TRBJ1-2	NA	CASSLSQGEYYGYTF	TGTGCCAGCAGCTTGAGTCAGGGGGAATACTATGGCTACACCTTC
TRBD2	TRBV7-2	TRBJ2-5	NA	CASSVLAGSQETQYF	TGTGCCAGCAGCGTACTAGCGGGGTCCCAAGAGACCCAGTACTTC
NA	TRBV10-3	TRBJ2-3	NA	CAPKMGLGLTDTQYF	TGTGCCCCGAAAATGGGACTGGGGTTGACAGATACGCAGTATTTT
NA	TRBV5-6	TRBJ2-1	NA	CASSPHFQGEQFF	TGTGCCAGCAGCCCACATTTCCAGGGTGAGCAGTTCTTC
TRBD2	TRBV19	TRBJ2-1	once	CASSIPGTSGLSSYNEQFF	TGTGCCAGTAGTATCCCCGGGACTAGCGGTCTGAGCTCCTACAATGAGCAGTTCTTC
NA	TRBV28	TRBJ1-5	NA	CASSLTQGSPLPQHF	TGTGCCAGCAGTTTAACGCAGGGGTCCCCGCTGCCCCAGCATTTT
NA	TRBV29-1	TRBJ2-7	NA	CSVEDQRKNEQYF	TGCAGCGTTGAAGATCAGAGGAAGAACGAGCAGTACTTC
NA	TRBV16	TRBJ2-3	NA	CASSRRGTSTDTQYF	TGTGCCAGCAGTCGTCGGGGAACTAGCACAGATACGCAGTATTTT
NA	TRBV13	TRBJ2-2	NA	CASKRFRPPTTSGELFF	TGTGCCAGCAAGCGTTTCCGGCCGCCAACTACTAGCGGGGAGCTGTTTTTT
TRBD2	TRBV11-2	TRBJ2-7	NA	CASSLDTSAYYEQYF	TGTGCCAGCAGCTTAGACACTAGCGCCTATTACGAGCAGTACTTC
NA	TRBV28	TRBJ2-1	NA	CASSSVDSSYNEQFF	TGTGCCAGCAGTTCCGTAGATAGCTCCTACAATGAGCAGTTCTTC
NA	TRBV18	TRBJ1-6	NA	CASSPPISNSPLHF	TGTGCCAGCTCACCACCGATCAGTAATTCACCCCTCCACTTT
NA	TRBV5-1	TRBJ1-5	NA	CASSRIPGHYNQPQHF	TGCGCCAGCAGCCGGATTCCGGGACACTACAATCAGCCCCAGCATTTT
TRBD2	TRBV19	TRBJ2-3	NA	CASRGLAGGADTQYF	TGTGCCAGTAGAGGGTTAGCGGGAGGTGCAGATACGCAGTATTTT
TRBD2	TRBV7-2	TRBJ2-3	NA	CASISGRAVSDTQYF	TGTGCCAGCATTAGCGGGAGGGCCGTGTCAGATACGCAGTATTTT
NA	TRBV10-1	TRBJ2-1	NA	CASSESLQGRSNNEQFF	TGCGCCAGCAGTGAGTCGCTACAGGGAAGGAGTAACAATGAGCAGTTCTTC
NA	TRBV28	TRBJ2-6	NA	CASSLNDRFSGANVLTF	TGTGCCAGCAGTTTAAACGACAGATTCTCTGGGGCCAACGTCCTGACTTTC
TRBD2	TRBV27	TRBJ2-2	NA	CASSFYSRAGAGGELFF	TGTGCCAGCAGTTTCTATTCTCGAGCGGGAGCGGGGGGGGAGCTGTTTTTT
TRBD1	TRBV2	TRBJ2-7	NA	CASTRSPGQGALASHEQYF	TGTGCCAGCACCCGAAGTCCGGGACAGGGGGCCCTCGCCAGCCACGAGCAGTACTTC